This TCR beta chain was observed in a study of blood T cell repertoires in COVID-19 (TCRdb year 2020). For context, the study as a whole: The collaborator samples originated in the United States, Italy and Spain and spanned the acute and convalescent phases of COVID-19. The repertoires were made available in a free public database intended to serve as a resource for research on the immune response to SARS-CoV-2. Deeply sampled blood TCRbeta repertoires from subjects exposed to, actively infected with, or recovered from COVID-19 were included in the dataset. Nearly every sample came with metadata listing a de-identified subject ID, COVID-19 status, age in years and sex. The prospective study material was composed of cDNA or gDNA derived from T cells, B-cell-depleted T cells, or PBMCs. Where HLA class I and class II types were available, the types were taken from metadata supplied by the sample provider, not from assay-based typing. Samples were obtained from the ongoing ImmuneRACE study (first 160 participants) and from 1,254 subjects provided by 6 global collaborators.

Samples from volunteer blood donors who had recovered from COVID-19 were contributed by a second Seattle source. The collaborating institutions used their own protocols to collect whole blood in K2EDTA tubes. For TCRbeta analysis, collaborators shipped samples in one of three forms: frozen whole blood, isolated PBMCs, or DNA extracted from either of those sample types. Broad study findings and their caveats: How much clinical and demographic metadata was included differed by source and by participant, and the metadata was provided uncurated.

TCRbeta CDR3 regions were amplified from genomic DNA using the immunoSEQ Assay, a bias-controlled multiplex PCR. For the original study's pipeline: Within the assay, amplification of reference gene primers was used to estimate how many nucleated cells each sample contained. To quantify the absolute abundance of each unique TCRbeta CDR3 rearrangement, sequence reads were collapsed and filtered. For each sample, productive Simpson clonality was calculated by taking the square root of Simpson's diversity index across productive rearrangements. Drawn from immuneACCESS, this table holds only the in-frame rearrangements with V and J called that TCRdb kept. Clones are partly lost; checked studies trace under half to an unresolved V gene and leave the rest unexplained. V, J and clone size were drawn from that table, and D and trimming were deduced from the DNA. This sample has around 140,000 clones in its table, and 80% of those were observed once. In total, the top ten clones hold approximately 3.6% of the sample.

Measured from the cysteine to the phenylalanine, the CDR3 is 15 residues long. The kept DNA is CDR3 alone, 45 bases in frame from the first base. After removal of 5 bases from V and 0 bases from J, the junction retains 7 bases not matched to a gene. For CDR1 and CDR2, the germline V gene lists SNHLY and FYNNEI. Notes on this clone: Its target antigen remains unknown. No base quality information exists; no much larger clone differs at one position.

The sequencing input was peripheral blood. The sequence derives from a man between 65 and 80 years old who had recovered from COVID-19. The chain uses TRBV2 and TRBJ2-7, with 7 junctional bases fitting TRBD1. This receptor carries the CDR3 CASSSQGSSSYEQYF. The sequenced DNA is TGTGCCAGCAGTTCACAGGGGTCGAGCTCCTACGAGCAGTACTTC.